What follows are 12 T cell receptor beta chains derived from one specimen sequenced in a study of beta chain features in type 1 diabetes. No antigen has been assigned to these receptors. cDNA synthesis used the whole RNA isolate, giving expressed TCRB sequences. Only in-frame clones appear in the TCRdb table, and some are missing; sequencing was by immunoSEQ multiplex PCR. The sample has about 250,000 clones; roughly a tenth are singletons. Study-wide findings and caveats: Patients with Type 1 diabetes showed moderately but significantly shorter TCRB CDR3s in all four CD4+ subsets.

Sequenced material: naive CD4+ T cells from blood. The receptors were sampled from a man between 25 and 39 years old with type 1 diabetes.

This clone showed up just a few times. The chain links TRBV5-1 to TRBJ2-5; no clear D. Trimming shortened V by 7 bases and J by 3 bases, and 13 bases separated the two germline ends. This CDR3 is built from 13 residues. The germline V gene has CDR1 SGHRS and CDR2 YFSETQ. CDR3 residues: CASANFRKETQYF. The CDR3 bases are TGCGCCAGCGCAAACTTCAGGAAAGAGACCCAGTACTTC.

The chain recombines TRBV5-8 with TRBJ2-3, with D perhaps TRBD2 (6 bases). The CDR3 runs to 12 residues. CDR1 is SGHTS, CDR2 YDEGEE, per germline. The V and J ends lost 5 bases and 6 bases respectively, with 10 bases between them. The CDR3 DNA sequence: TGTGCCAGCAGGCGGGACTCCGATACGCAGTATTTT. As protein: CASRRDSDTQYF.

This clone was counted a few times. This sequence joins TRBV5-1 and TRBJ2-1; D gene unclear. The CDR3 spans 14 residues. Trimming shortened V by 2 bases and J by 3 bases, and 9 bases separated the two germline ends. The germline CDR1 and CDR2 sequences are SGHRS and YFSETQ. In nucleotides, the CDR3 is TGCGCCAGCAGCTTAAGCCATAGCTACAATGAGCAGTTCTTC. Residues: CASSLSHSYNEQFF.

The J gene is TRBJ2-3, the V gene TRBV11-2; TRBD2 aligns across 7 bases. This CDR3 is 17 amino acids long. Germline CDR1 is SGHAT and CDR2 is FQNNGV. The junction had 12 bases not matched to a gene; V was cut back by 4 bases and J by 2 bases. For the CDR3, the DNA is TGTGCCAGCAGCTCAGTCAGGATAGCGGGTATCACAGATACGCAGTATTTT. This translates into CASSSVRIAGITDTQYF.

The CDR3 region is CASSLDGNRNEKLFF. CDR3 sequence (DNA): TGCGCCAGCAGCCTTGACGGGAACCGAAATGAAAAACTGTTTTTT. J is TRBJ1-4 and V is TRBV5-1; no reliable D call. V was pared by 4 bases and J by 5 bases, with 15 bases between. This CDR3 has 15 amino acids. Germline-derived CDR1 and CDR2 are SGHRS and YFSETQ.

V and J are TRBV9 and TRBJ2-2; 7 nucleotides match TRBD1. The CDR3 contains 16 residues. J was trimmed by 8 bases and V by 2 bases; bases with no gene match: 12. Germline-derived CDR1 and CDR2 are SGDLS and YYNGEE. CDR3 DNA: TGTGCCAGCAGCGTCGGTCCTTTACAGGGGAGAGGGGAGCTGTTTTTT. This sequence encodes CASSVGPLQGRGELFF.

The rearrangement links TRBV9 to TRBJ2-2; D remains unclear. Trimming took off 3 bases at V and 9 bases at J, with 15 bases between the two ends. The length of the CDR3 is 14 residues. Germline CDR1 SGDLS, CDR2 YYNGEE. Written as DNA, the CDR3 is TGTGCCAGCAGCGCCGAACCGGTCCCCCGGGAGCTGTTTTTT. As protein: CASSAEPVPRELFF.

V gene TRBV6-5 combines with J gene TRBJ2-3; tentatively, D is TRBD2 (5 bases). Looked up from germline, CDR1 is MNHEY and CDR2 is SVGAGI. Trimming removed 8 bases from V and 0 bases from J, with 12 bases in between. The CDR3 length is 14 residues. In DNA form, the CDR3 reads TGTGCCAGCGCGTACGCGGGTAGCACAGATACGCAGTATTTT. As protein: CASAYAGSTDTQYF.

CDR3 nucleotide sequence: TGCGCCAGCAGCCAATCCCGGACAGTCGGAGAGACCCAGTACTTC. Its translation: CASSQSRTVGETQYF. J is TRBJ2-5 and V is TRBV4-3, with D possibly being TRBD1 (6 bases). V shed 2 bases and J shed 4 bases, with 14 bases lying between them. The CDR3 sequence is 15 residues long. The germline V gene encodes CDR1 LGHNA and CDR2 YSLEER.

The genes are TRBV2 and TRBJ2-1, with D possibly being TRBD1 (6 bases). Germline values: CDR1 SNHLY, CDR2 FYNNEI. CDR3 length equals 15 residues. V was trimmed by 7 bases and J by 2 bases, leaving 15 bases between them. CDR3 in DNA: TGTGCCAGCACCGAAGGTGCAGGGGCCTACAATGAGCAGTTCTTC. Its protein is CASTEGAGAYNEQFF.

This chain connects TRBV19 to TRBJ1-5; no definite D call. This CDR3 is built from 13 residues. V was shortened by 4 bases and J by 4 bases, with 8 bases between the two germline ends. The germline V gene encodes CDR1 LNHDA and CDR2 SQIVND (reference sequence). The CDR3: CASSTLANQPQHF. The DNA of the CDR3 is TGTGCCAGTAGTACATTAGCAAATCAGCCCCAGCATTTT. Filled out from reference TRBV19 and TRBJ1-5, the complete variable domain reads DGGITQSPKYLFRKEGQNVTLSCEQNLNHDAMYWYRQDPGQGLRLIYYSQIVNDFQKGDIAEGYSVSREKKESFPLTVTSAQKNPTAFYLCASSTLANQPQHFGDGTRLSIL.

The chain has TRBV5-4 and TRBJ2-2; D perhaps matches TRBD1 (6 bases). This CDR3 has 15 residues. Trimming cost V 4 bases and J 0 bases, with 10 bases left between them. Germline values: CDR1 SGHNT, CDR2 YYREEE (reference sequence). CDR3 DNA sequence: TGTGCCAGCAGCGCTACAGGGCCGAACACCGGGGAGCTGTTTTTT. Its translation is CASSATGPNTGELFF. The full variable domain, with the rest looked up from reference TRBV5-4 and TRBJ2-2, is ETGVTQSPTHLIKTRGQQVTLRCSSQSGHNTVSWYQQALGQGPQFIFQYYREEENGRGNFPPRFSGLQFPNYSSELNVNALELDDSALYLCASSATGPNTGELFFGEGSRLTVL.